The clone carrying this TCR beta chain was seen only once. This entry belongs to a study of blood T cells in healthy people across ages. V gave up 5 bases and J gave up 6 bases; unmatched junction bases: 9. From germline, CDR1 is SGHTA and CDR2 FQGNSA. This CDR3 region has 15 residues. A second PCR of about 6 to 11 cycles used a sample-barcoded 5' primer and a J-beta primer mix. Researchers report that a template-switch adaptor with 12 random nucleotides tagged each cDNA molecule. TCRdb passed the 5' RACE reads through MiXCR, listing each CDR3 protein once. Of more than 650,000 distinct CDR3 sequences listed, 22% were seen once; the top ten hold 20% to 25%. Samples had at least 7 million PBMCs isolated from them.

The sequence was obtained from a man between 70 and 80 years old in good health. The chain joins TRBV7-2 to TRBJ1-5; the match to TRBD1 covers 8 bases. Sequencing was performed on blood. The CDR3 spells CASSKDRVLLQPQHF. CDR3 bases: TGTGCCAGCAGCAAGGACAGGGTGCTCCTTCAGCCCCAGCATTTT.